These T cell receptor beta chains were read from a single sample in a study of blood T cell repertoires in COVID-19. Assay used: immunoSEQ multiplex PCR; TCRdb lists only in-frame clones, some missing. The sample shows some 98,000 clones, 82% of them seen only once. The specimen was peripheral blood. These receptors all stem from a man aged 65-85 years with active or convalescent COVID-19. The CDR3 runs from the conserved cysteine through the conserved F or W. Each record gives: V gene, D gene, clone size, J gene, CDR3 DNA, CDR3 protein. D genes are given only for firm matches. Only some rows state a clone size, as once, few, many or a class for expanded clones.

TRBV6-1,TRBD1,NA,TRBJ1-2,TGTGCCAGCAGTGAAGACGGGACAGGGTCGGTTAACTATGGCTACACCTTC,CASSEDGTGSVNYGYTF
TRBV3-1/TRBV3-2,TRBD1,NA,TRBJ2-7,TGTGCCAGCAGCCAACTGGACAGGCTGGGGGAGCAGTACTTC,CASSQLDRLGEQYF
TRBV2,NA,NA,TRBJ2-2,TGTGCCAGCAACTCCTGGGGGGGCAGCACCGGGGAGCTGTTTTTT,CASNSWGGSTGELFF
TRBV15,NA,NA,TRBJ2-7,TGTGCCACCAGCAGAAACGGCAGGGGGGAAAGCGAGCAGTACTTC,CATSRNGRGESEQYF
TRBV4-1,NA,once,TRBJ2-6,TGCGCCAGCAGCCAAGATCTTGACAGGTGGGCCAACGTCCTGACTTTC,CASSQDLDRWANVLTF
TRBV5-1,NA,NA,TRBJ2-7,TGCGCCAGCAGCTTAACAGGGCTTGGCGAGCAGTACTTC,CASSLTGLGEQYF
TRBV14,TRBD1,NA,TRBJ1-6,TGTGCCAGCAGCATGGGACAGGGGAATTCACCCCTCCACTTT,CASSMGQGNSPLHF
TRBV5-4,TRBD2,NA,TRBJ2-3,TGTGCCAGCAGCTTGGCGGCGGGGGGTCCAGATACGCAGTATTTT,CASSLAAGGPDTQYF
TRBV18,NA,NA,TRBJ1-6,TGTGCCAGCTCCTACACCGGCAGGGGAGAGGAAAATTCACCCCTCCACTTT,CASSYTGRGEENSPLHF
TRBV6-5,NA,NA,TRBJ2-7,TGTGCCAGCAGTTACTCGATGCTAGGTGGATACGAGCAGTACTTC,CASSYSMLGGYEQYF
TRBV7-2,TRBD2,NA,TRBJ2-2,TGTGCCAGCAGCGGGGGGACTAGCGGGCGCACCGGGGAGCTGTTTTTT,CASSGGTSGRTGELFF